This TCR beta chain came from a study of shared clonotypes between healthy human individuals. Study-level results: Generally, estimated richness proved larger in naive subsets than it did in memory subsets. Clonotypes shared by all four donors outscored non-shared clonotypes in generation probability.

Germline V gene data show CDR1 as SGDLS and CDR2 as YYNGEE. The CDR3 contains 21 residues. V was trimmed by 0 bases and J by 0 bases, leaving 22 bases between them. Notes on this clone: The antigen remains undetermined.

Data came from immunoSEQ multiplex PCR; TCRdb stores just in-frame clones and leaves some out. The sample carries under 550,000 clones, roughly 95% recorded once. Donation came from healthy HIV-negative adults that had no recent acute infections or vaccinations. The donor cohort consisted entirely of Caucasian adults residing in Nashville, Tennessee. This TCR was recovered from a young woman in good health. The chain is built from TRBV9 and TRBJ2-6, with a possible D match to TRBD1 (6 bases). Sample: naive CD4+ T cells sorted from blood. The subset here: CD45RA+ positively selected. The CDR3 loop is CASSVAGRTASLISGANVLTF. The CDR3 DNA sequence: TGTGCCAGCAGCGTAGCAGGGCGGACAGCAAGTCTCATCTCTGGGGCCAACGTCCTGACTTTC.